The TCR beta chain under discussion was sequenced for a study of technical replicates of blood from several donors. TCRdb's copy holds only in-frame clones and misses some; the assay was immunoSEQ multiplex PCR. The sample consists of about 90,000 clones, about 93% of them appearing once. Trimming stripped 3 bases from V and 3 bases from J, with 12 bases between. Looked up from germline, CDR1 is SNHLY and CDR2 is FYNNEI. The CDR3 runs to 14 residues. The material sequenced was T cells isolated from PBMCs. The sequence came from a human donor in good health. V and J are TRBV2 and TRBJ2-7, with D maybe TRBD1 (6 bases). The CDR3 coding sequence is TGTGCCAGCAGTGATGGACAGTCCAACTACGAGCAGTACTTC. It specifies CASSDGQSNYEQYF.